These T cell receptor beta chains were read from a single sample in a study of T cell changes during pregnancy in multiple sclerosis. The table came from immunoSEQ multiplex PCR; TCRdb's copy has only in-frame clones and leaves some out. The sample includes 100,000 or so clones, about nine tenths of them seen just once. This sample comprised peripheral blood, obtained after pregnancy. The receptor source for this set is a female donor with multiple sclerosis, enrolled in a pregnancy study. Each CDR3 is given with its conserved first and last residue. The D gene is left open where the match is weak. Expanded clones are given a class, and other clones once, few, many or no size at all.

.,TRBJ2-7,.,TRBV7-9,CASSLLEGPSYEQYF,TGTGCCAGCAGCTTACTCGAGGGCCCATCCTACGAGCAGTACTTC
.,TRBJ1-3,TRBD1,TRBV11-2,CASTWGTGKNTIYF,TGTGCCAGCACCTGGGGGACAGGGAAAAACACCATATATTTT
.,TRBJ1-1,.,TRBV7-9,CASSLGGKAFF,TGTGCCAGCAGCCTAGGCGGTAAAGCTTTCTTT
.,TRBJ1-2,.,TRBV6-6,CASSYPGFYGYTF,TGTGCCAGCAGTTATCCCGGGTTTTATGGCTACACCTTC
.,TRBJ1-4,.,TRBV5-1,CASSLAGKGEKLFF,TGCGCCAGCAGCTTGGCAGGGAAGGGTGAAAAACTGTTTTTT
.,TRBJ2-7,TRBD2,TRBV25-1,CATMAGGFYEQYF,TGTGCCACCATGGCGGGGGGATTCTACGAGCAGTACTTC
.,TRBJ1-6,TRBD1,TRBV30,CAWSAGQSNSPLHF,TGTGCCTGGAGCGCGGGACAGAGTAATTCACCCCTCCACTTT
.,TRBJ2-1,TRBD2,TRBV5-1,CASRAGLAGANEQFF,TGCGCCAGCAGGGCCGGACTAGCGGGGGCCAATGAGCAGTTCTTC
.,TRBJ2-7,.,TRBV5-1,CASSTGTYEQYF,TGCGCCAGCAGCACAGGGACCTACGAGCAGTACTTC
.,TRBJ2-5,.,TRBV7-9,CASSPNQETQYF,TGTGCCAGCAGCCCAAACCAAGAGACCCAGTACTTC
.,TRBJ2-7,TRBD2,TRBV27,CASKAGTRFGEQYF,TGTGCCAGCAAGGCCGGGACTAGGTTTGGCGAGCAGTACTTC
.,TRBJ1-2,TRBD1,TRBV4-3,CASSQEPTGTGVGGYTF,TGCGCCAGCAGCCAAGAGCCTACCGGGACAGGGGTAGGTGGCTACACCTTC
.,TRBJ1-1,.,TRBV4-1,CASSQAGGGWIEAFF,TGCGCCAGCAGCCAAGCCGGCGGGGGGTGGATAGAAGCTTTCTTT
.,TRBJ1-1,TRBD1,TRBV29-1,CSGGGTGEAFF,TGCAGCGGGGGGGGGACAGGTGAAGCTTTCTTT
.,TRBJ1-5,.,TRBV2,CASSEGRGRNQPQHF,TGTGCCAGCAGTGAGGGTAGGGGCCGCAATCAGCCCCAGCATTTT
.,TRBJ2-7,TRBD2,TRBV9,CASSAAGGGYEQYF,TGTGCCAGCAGCGCCGCGGGAGGGGGCTACGAGCAGTACTTC
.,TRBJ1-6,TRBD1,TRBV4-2,CASSPSGTGPYNSPLHF,TGTGCCAGCAGCCCCTCCGGGACAGGTCCGTATAATTCACCCCTCCACTTT
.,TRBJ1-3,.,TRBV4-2,CASVFRVGSSGNTIYF,TGTGCCAGCGTTTTCCGAGTCGGGTCCTCTGGAAACACCATATATTTT
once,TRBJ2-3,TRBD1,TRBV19,CASSTRQGPELDTQYF,TGTGCCAGTAGTACCCGACAGGGTCCGGAGCTAGATACGCAGTATTTT